This T cell receptor beta chain was captured in a study of blood T cell repertoires in COVID-19. Study background: COVID-19 samples from acute and convalescent phases originated in the United States, Italy and Spain.

Everyone who took part was roughly 18 to 89 years old, and they came from about 25 US areas. Assignments of participants to cohorts depended upon their own reported clinical history. Two negative PCRs, clearance, or symptom resolution were required of recovered Cohort 3 donors. Of note for this clone: Other DNA sequences in this specimen translate into the identical CDR3.

V gave up 4 bases and J gave up 1 base; unmatched junction bases: 1. The germline gives CDR1 SNHLY, CDR2 FYNNEI. This CDR3 has 14 residues. The repertoire was sequenced with immunoSEQ multiplex PCR; TCRdb's copy has only in-frame clones and lacks some. This sample yields 150,000 to 200,000 clones, of which around 85% are seen a single time; 5% to 8% belongs to the top ten. The source material was PBMCs or T cells enriched from blood (not recorded which). The source is a man in his forties who had recovered from COVID-19. This chain joins TRBV2 and TRBJ1-5; TRBD1 aligns across 7 bases. CDR3 region: CASSGQGSNQPQHF. As DNA, the CDR3 is TGTGCCAGCAGTGGACAGGGAAGCAATCAGCCCCAGCATTTT.